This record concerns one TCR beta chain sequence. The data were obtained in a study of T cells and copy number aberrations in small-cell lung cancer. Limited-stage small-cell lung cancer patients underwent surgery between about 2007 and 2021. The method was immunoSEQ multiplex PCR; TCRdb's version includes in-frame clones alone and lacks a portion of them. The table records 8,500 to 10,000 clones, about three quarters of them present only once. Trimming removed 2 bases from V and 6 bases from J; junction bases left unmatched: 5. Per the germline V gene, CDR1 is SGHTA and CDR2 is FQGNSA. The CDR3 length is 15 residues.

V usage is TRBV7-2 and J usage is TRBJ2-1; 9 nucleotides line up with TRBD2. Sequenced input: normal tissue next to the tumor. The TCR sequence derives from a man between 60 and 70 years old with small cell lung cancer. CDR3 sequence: CASSLLAGVGNEQFF. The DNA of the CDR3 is TGTGCCAGCAGCTTATTAGCGGGAGTAGGCAATGAGCAGTTCTTC.